The 28 T cell receptor beta chains below were found in one sample sequenced in a study of blood T cell repertoires in COVID-19. Only in-frame clones appear in the TCRdb table, and some are missing; sequencing was by immunoSEQ multiplex PCR. Among about 80,000 clones listed, over 75% were seen once. The sequencing sample was made of peripheral blood. Receptors originate from a man at least 80 years old with acute or convalescent COVID-19.

Only one count was recorded for this clone. The V and J genes are TRBV10-3 and TRBJ1-1, with a weak D call TRBD1 (6 bases). V was pared by 9 bases and J by 4 bases, with 15 bases between. Germline V gene sequence: CDR1 ENHRY, CDR2 SYGVKD. The CDR3 loop spans 13 amino acids. The DNA for the CDR3 is TGTGCCATTTCACAGGGCGAGGCCACTGAAGCTTTCTTT. Translated, it gives CAISQGEATEAFF.

The rearrangement links TRBV14 to TRBJ1-3; 7 nucleotides match TRBD1. CDR1 is SGHDN and CDR2 is FVKESK in the germline V gene. The CDR3 length is 17 residues. The V and J ends lost 1 base and 0 bases, in that order; junction bases with no gene match: 6. The CDR3 DNA is TGTGCCAGCAGCCAAGGGGACAGCGGGTACTCTGGAAACACCATATATTTT. Protein sequence: CASSQGDSGYSGNTIYF.

The chain recombines TRBV10-1 with TRBJ2-7; 9 nucleotides align to TRBD1. Germline assignment: CDR1 WNHNN and CDR2 SYGVQD (reference sequence). Trimming took 3 bases from V and 4 from J; bases not matched to a gene: 10. The CDR3 is 16 amino acids. CDR3 loop: CASSDSLTGGKYEQYF. DNA of the CDR3: TGCGCCAGCAGTGACTCCCTGACAGGGGGAAAGTACGAGCAGTACTTC.

The chain links TRBV7-8 to TRBJ1-2; 10 positions match TRBD1. The CDR3 sequence is 13 residues long. With 4 bases clipped from V and 7 bases from J, the junction kept 3 bases outside the gene matches. CDR1 is SGHVS, CDR2 FQNEAQ, per germline. Here the CDR3 DNA reads TGTGCCAGCAGCTGGGGACAGGGGTTTGGCTACACCTTC. Its translation: CASSWGQGFGYTF.

The chain uses TRBV12-3 or TRBV12-4 and TRBJ1-4; D not certain. V lost 4 bases, J lost 7 bases, and 10 bases lay in between. The CDR3 contains 13 residues. As DNA, the CDR3 is TGTGCCAGCAGTTCCCAGGTTCGTGAAAAACTGTTTTTT. It yields the protein CASSSQVREKLFF.

The chain recombines TRBV9 with TRBJ2-2; TRBD1 matches at 8 bases. The CDR3 is 15 amino acids. CDR1 SGDLS and CDR2 YYNGEE come from the germline V gene. J gave up 4 bases and V 3 bases, and 5 bases lay outside the gene matches. DNA of the CDR3: TGTGCCAGCAGCGCGACAGGGGAGGTCACCGGGGAGCTGTTTTTT. Translating gives CASSATGEVTGELFF.

The chain joins TRBV11-2 to TRBJ1-4, with TRBD1 matching over 8 bases. V shed 5 bases and J 6 bases; nucleotides not matched to a gene: 5. The V gene's germline CDR1 is SGHAT and CDR2 FQNNGV. The CDR3 is 14 amino acids. The CDR3 DNA sequence: TGTGCCAGCAGCCCGGACAGGGTTTATGAAAAACTGTTTTTT. Translation gives CASSPDRVYEKLFF. Combining the CDR3 with reference TRBV11-2 and TRBJ1-4 gives the whole variable domain EAGVAQSPRYKIIEKRQSVAFWCNPISGHATLYWYQQILGQGPKLLIQFQNNGVVDDSQLPKDRFSAERLKGVDSTLKIQPAKLEDSAVYLCASSPDRVYEKLFFGSGTQLSVL.

This clone was detected only a few times. The chain joins TRBV4-1 to TRBJ2-7; TRBD2 aligns across 10 bases. V lost 2 bases, J lost 0 bases, and 7 bases stayed unmatched. CDR3 length equals 17 residues. CDR1 and CDR2 (germline): MGHRA, YSYEKL. CDR3 nucleotide sequence: TGCGCCAGCAGCCAATTTTCACTAGCGGGGAGCTCCTACGAGCAGTACTTC. Its translation: CASSQFSLAGSSYEQYF.

The gene calls are TRBV3-1 (or the pseudogene TRBV3-2) and TRBJ1-6; TRBD1 matches at 7 bases. Losses at the gene ends were 4 bases for V and 8 bases for J; bases not matched to a gene: 8. This CDR3 has 15 amino acids. Germline V gene lookup returns CDR1 LGHDT and CDR2 YNNKEL (reference sequence). CDR3 residues: CASSPRTGFYSPLHF. Here the CDR3 DNA reads TGTGCCAGCAGCCCCCGGACAGGCTTTTATTCACCCCTCCACTTT.

This clone turned up a few times. This chain uses TRBV6-4 with TRBJ1-5; 7 nucleotides align to TRBD1. Germline-derived CDR1 and CDR2 are MRHNA and SNTAGT. The CDR3 is 17 amino acids. V was pared by 2 bases and J by 3 bases, with 10 bases of the junction left unmatched. The CDR3 here is CASSDGRGMGYNQPQHF. DNA of the CDR3: TGTGCCAGCAGTGACGGCAGGGGGATGGGGTACAATCAGCCCCAGCATTTT.

The rearrangement links TRBV18 to TRBJ2-5; tentatively, D is TRBD2 (6 bases). V lost 3 bases, J lost 4 bases, and 6 bases lay in between. The CDR3 has 12 amino acids. Looked up from germline, CDR1 is KGHSH and CDR2 is LQKENI. The CDR3 region has the DNA TGTGCCAGCTCACCGGGGGGAGAGACCCAGTACTTC. Translated, it gives CASSPGGETQYF.

The gene calls are TRBV5-1 and TRBJ1-3, with 10 bases that match TRBD1. Germline V gives CDR1 SGHRS, CDR2 YFSETQ. The CDR3 runs 16 residues. V lost 4 bases to trimming and J lost 2 bases; unmatched junction nucleotides: 6. In DNA, the CDR3 is TGCGCCAGCAGCGCCCGGACAGGGGGTGCTGGAAACACCATATATTTT. Translating gives CASSARTGGAGNTIYF.

The V call is TRBV30, the J call TRBJ1-1; D is perhaps TRBD1 (5 bases). CDR3 length: 11 residues. V was trimmed by 5 bases and J by 3 bases, leaving 7 bases between them. CDR1 and CDR2 (germline): GTSNPN, SVGIG (reference sequence). CDR3 in amino acids: CAWAQDTEAFF. CDR3 sequence (DNA): TGTGCCTGGGCACAGGACACTGAAGCTTTCTTT.

This chain uses TRBV5-4 with TRBJ1-2; D perhaps matches TRBD1 (5 bases). CDR3 length: 14 amino acids. V was clipped by 6 bases and J by 3 bases, with 15 bases between them. From germline, CDR1 is SGHNT and CDR2 YYREEE (reference sequence). In nucleotides, the CDR3 is TGTGCCAGCACCCAATTCCAGGGTGACTATGGCTACACCTTC. It codes for CASTQFQGDYGYTF.

The chain is built from TRBV7-9 and TRBJ2-3, with 16 bases lining up with TRBD2. The CDR3 spans 18 residues. After removal of 5 bases from V and 1 base from J, the junction contained 6 bases not matched to a gene. Germline loops: CDR1 SEHNR, CDR2 FQNEAQ (reference sequence). The CDR3 coding sequence is TGTGCCAGCAGCGCGGGACTAGCGGGGGGGCTCGGCACAGATACGCAGTATTTT. Its translation: CASSAGLAGGLGTDTQYF. The complete variable domain, with remaining parts taken from reference TRBV7-9 and TRBJ2-3, reads DTGVSQNPRHKITKRGQNVTFRCDPISEHNRLYWYRQTLGQGPEFLTYFQNEAQLEKSRLLSDRFSAERPKGSFSTLEIQRTEQGDSAMYLCASSAGLAGGLGTDTQYFGPGTRLTVL.

This clone was counted a single time. The rearrangement links TRBV2 to TRBJ2-5; D is uncertain. CDR3 size: 12 residues. V lost 7 bases, J lost 5 bases, and 11 bases lay in between. CDR1 is SNHLY, CDR2 FYNNEI, per germline. The CDR3 sequence: CASKSLEETQYF. For the CDR3, the DNA is TGTGCCAGCAAGTCTCTGGAGGAGACCCAGTACTTC.

The chain uses TRBV30 and TRBJ2-5; no definite D call. The V end was cut by 3 bases, the J end by 1 base, with 12 bases between. Germline CDR1 and CDR2: GTSNPN and SVGIG (reference sequence). This CDR3 region has 14 residues. CDR3: CAWSVVAIQETQYF. Written as DNA, the CDR3 is TGTGCCTGGAGCGTCGTGGCCATCCAAGAGACCCAGTACTTC.

The chain combines TRBV19 with TRBJ1-1; D perhaps matches TRBD1 (6 bases). Trimming stripped 5 bases from V and 7 bases from J, with 20 bases between. Germline V gene sequence: CDR1 LNHDA, CDR2 SQIVND (reference sequence). The CDR3 is 15 amino acids. CDR3 region: CASSPLGTPGGEAFF. CDR3 bases: TGTGCCAGTAGTCCTCTAGGGACACCCGGAGGTGAAGCTTTCTTT.

The chain carries TRBV6-5 and TRBJ1-4, with D maybe TRBD1 (5 bases). Per the germline V gene, CDR1 is MNHEY and CDR2 is SVGAGI. Trimming took off 2 bases at V and 5 bases at J, with 9 bases between the two ends. The CDR3 length is 14 residues. The CDR3 sequence is CASSYQAGNEKLFF. CDR3 sequence (DNA): TGTGCCAGCAGTTACCAGGCAGGGAATGAAAAACTGTTTTTT.

The chain carries TRBV20-1 and TRBJ1-1, with D unclear. The length of the CDR3 is 12 residues. The V end was cut by 3 bases, the J end by 6 bases, with 11 bases between. CDR1 DFQATT and CDR2 SNEGSKA come from the germline V gene (reference sequence). This chain's CDR3 is CSASLLSAEAFF. In DNA, the CDR3 is TGCAGTGCTAGTTTGTTGTCCGCTGAAGCTTTCTTT.

The J gene is TRBJ1-5, the V gene TRBV5-5; no firm D call. V was cut by 3 bases and J by 0 bases, with 7 bases left in between. Germline CDR1 SGHKS, CDR2 YYEKEE (reference sequence). The CDR3 has 14 residues. The CDR3 protein is CASSSQNSNQPQHF. CDR3 DNA: TGTGCCAGCAGCTCACAGAATAGCAATCAGCCCCAGCATTTT.

CDR3 bases: TGTGCCAGCAGCTTGGACAGGCTGGGCACTGAAGCTTTCTTT. This gives the protein CASSLDRLGTEAFF. The V gene is TRBV7-9, the J gene TRBJ1-1, with 7 bases fitting TRBD1. The CDR3 covers 14 residues. J lost 4 bases, V lost 3 bases, and 5 bases had no gene match. CDR1 is SEHNR and CDR2 is FQNEAQ in the germline V gene (reference sequence).

The sample holds a few counts of this clone. The V gene is TRBV18, the J gene TRBJ1-1; unclear D gene. The CDR3 loop spans 13 amino acids. CDR1 is KGHSH, CDR2 LQKENI, per germline. V lost 3 bases and J lost 1, with 6 bases in between. CDR3 DNA: TGTGCCAGCTCACCGCGGGAGAACACTGAAGCTTTCTTT. The encoded protein is CASSPRENTEAFF.

This clone was detected only a few times. V and J are TRBV6-2 or TRBV6-3 and TRBJ1-3, with 7 bases that match TRBD1. This CDR3 contains 16 residues. The ends lost 5 bases at V and 0 bases at J; junction bases unmatched: 7. CDR1 and CDR2 from the germline V gene are MNHEY and SVGEGT. DNA for the CDR3: TGTGCCAGCAGTCTACGACAGGGAGGCTCTGGAAACACCATATATTTT. This translates into CASSLRQGGSGNTIYF.

The rearrangement joins TRBV3-1 (or the pseudogene TRBV3-2) to TRBJ1-2; no clear D gene. Germline V gene sequence: CDR1 LGHDT, CDR2 YNNKEL (reference sequence). This CDR3 spans 13 amino acids. Trimming took off 1 base at V and 3 bases at J, with 6 bases between the two ends. The CDR3 DNA follows: TGTGCCAGCAGCCAAGTGGGAGACTATGGCTACACCTTC. Translation: CASSQVGDYGYTF.

The rearrangement links TRBV5-1 to TRBJ1-2; TRBD1 aligns across 9 bases. Germline lookup yields CDR1 SGHRS and CDR2 YFSETQ. The CDR3 sequence is 14 residues long. Trimming removed 3 bases from V and 2 bases from J; junction bases left unmatched: 2. This CDR3 reads CASSSDRGNYGYTF. The CDR3 DNA reads as TGCGCCAGCAGCTCGGACAGGGGAAACTATGGCTACACCTTC.

This clone was seen a handful of times. The rearrangement uses TRBV24-1 and TRBJ2-5; a weak D match, TRBD1 (6 bases). Trimming removed 3 bases at V and 5 bases at J, with 6 bases between. Germline CDR1 KGHDR, CDR2 SFDVKD. The CDR3 spans 12 residues. CDR3 nucleotide sequence: TGTGCCACCAGTGATAGGGGGGAGACCCAGTACTTC. Amino acid sequence: CATSDRGETQYF.

The gene calls are TRBV25-1 and TRBJ1-2; tentatively, D is TRBD1 (5 bases). V dropped 4 bases and J dropped 8 bases, with 11 bases sitting between them. Germline CDR1 reads MGHDK; CDR2 reads SYGVNS. This CDR3 comprises 12 residues. The CDR3 here is CASSGRVGGYTF. DNA of the CDR3: TGTGCCAGCAGTGGCAGGGTCGGGGGCTACACCTTC.